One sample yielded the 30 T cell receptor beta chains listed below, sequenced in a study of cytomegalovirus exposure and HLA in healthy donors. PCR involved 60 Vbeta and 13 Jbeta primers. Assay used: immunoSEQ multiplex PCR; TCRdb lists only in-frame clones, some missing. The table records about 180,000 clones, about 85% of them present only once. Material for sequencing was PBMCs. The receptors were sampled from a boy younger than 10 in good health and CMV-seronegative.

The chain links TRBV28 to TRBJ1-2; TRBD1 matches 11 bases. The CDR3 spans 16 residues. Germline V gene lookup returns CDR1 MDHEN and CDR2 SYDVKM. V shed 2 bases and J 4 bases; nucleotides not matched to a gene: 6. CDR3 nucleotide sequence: TGTGCCAGCAGTTTAGATGGGACAGGGGGGTTCTATGGCTACACCTTC. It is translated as CASSLDGTGGFYGYTF.

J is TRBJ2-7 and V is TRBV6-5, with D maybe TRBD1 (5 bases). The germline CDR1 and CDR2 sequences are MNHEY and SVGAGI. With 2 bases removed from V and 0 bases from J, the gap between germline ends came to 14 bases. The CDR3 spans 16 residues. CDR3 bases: TGTGCCAGCAGTTACCAGGGCGACGTACTCTCCTACGAGCAGTACTTC. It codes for CASSYQGDVLSYEQYF.

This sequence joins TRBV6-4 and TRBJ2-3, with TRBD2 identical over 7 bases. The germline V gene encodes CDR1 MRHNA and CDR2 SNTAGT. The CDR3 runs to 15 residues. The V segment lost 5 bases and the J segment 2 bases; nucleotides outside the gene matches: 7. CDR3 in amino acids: CASSSGERDTDTQYF. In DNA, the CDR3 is TGTGCCAGCAGTAGTGGGGAGCGGGACACAGATACGCAGTATTTT.

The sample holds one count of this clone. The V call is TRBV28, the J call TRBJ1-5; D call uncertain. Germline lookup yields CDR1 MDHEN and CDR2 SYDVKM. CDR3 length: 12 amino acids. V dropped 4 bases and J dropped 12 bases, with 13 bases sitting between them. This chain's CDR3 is CASSSTTLYQHF. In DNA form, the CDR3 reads TGTGCCAGCAGTTCCACAACCCTTTACCAGCATTTT. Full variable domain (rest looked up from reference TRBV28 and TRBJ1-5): DVKVTQSSRYLVKRTGEKVFLECVQDMDHENMFWYRQDPGLGLRLIYFSYDVKMKEKGDIPEGYSVSREKKERFSLILESASTNQTSMYLCASSSTTLYQHFGDGTRLSIL.

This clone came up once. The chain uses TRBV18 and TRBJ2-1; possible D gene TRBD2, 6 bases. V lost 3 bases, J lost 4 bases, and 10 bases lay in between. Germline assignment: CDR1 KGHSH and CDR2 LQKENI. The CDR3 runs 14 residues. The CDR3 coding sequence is TGTGCCAGCTCACCCTCGGGGACTTACAATGAGCAGTTCTTC. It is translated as CASSPSGTYNEQFF.

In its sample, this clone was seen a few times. In DNA form, the CDR3 reads TGTGCCAGTAGTAGGGGACAGGGGTTCACCGGGGAGCTGTTTTTT. It yields the protein CASSRGQGFTGELFF. The chain links TRBV19 to TRBJ2-2, with 10 bases identical to TRBD1. CDR1 LNHDA and CDR2 SQIVND come from the germline V gene (reference sequence). Trimming at V came to 4 bases and at J to 4 bases, leaving 3 bases not matched to a gene. The CDR3 has 15 amino acids.

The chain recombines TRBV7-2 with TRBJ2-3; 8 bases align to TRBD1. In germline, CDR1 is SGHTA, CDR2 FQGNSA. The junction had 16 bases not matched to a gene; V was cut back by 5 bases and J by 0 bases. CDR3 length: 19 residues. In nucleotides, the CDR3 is TGTGCCAGCAGCACAATGACAGGGGCCTTATTTACTAGCACAGATACGCAGTATTTT. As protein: CASSTMTGALFTSTDTQYF.

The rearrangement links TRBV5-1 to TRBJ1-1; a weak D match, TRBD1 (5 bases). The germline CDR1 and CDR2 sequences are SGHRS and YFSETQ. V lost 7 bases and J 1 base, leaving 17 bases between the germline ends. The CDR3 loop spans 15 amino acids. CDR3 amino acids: CASGLGEGQNTEAFF. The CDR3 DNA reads TGCGCCAGCGGACTAGGGGAGGGGCAGAACACTGAAGCTTTCTTT.

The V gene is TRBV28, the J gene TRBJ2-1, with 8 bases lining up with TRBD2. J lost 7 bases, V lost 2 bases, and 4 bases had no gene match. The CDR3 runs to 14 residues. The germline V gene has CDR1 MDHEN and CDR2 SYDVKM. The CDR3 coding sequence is TGTGCCAGCAGTTTAGCGGGAGGTGATAATGAGCAGTTCTTC. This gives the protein CASSLAGGDNEQFF.

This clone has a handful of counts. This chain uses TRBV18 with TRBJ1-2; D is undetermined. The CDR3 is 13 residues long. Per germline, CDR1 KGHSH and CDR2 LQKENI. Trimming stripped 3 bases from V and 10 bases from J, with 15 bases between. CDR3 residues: CASSPREGEVYTF. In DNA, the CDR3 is TGTGCCAGCTCACCCCGGGAGGGAGAGGTCTACACCTTC.

CDR3 nucleotides: TGTGCCAGCAGCTCGCCGGGGGGGCAGCCCCAGCATTTT. Translated: CASSSPGGQPQHF. The chain employs TRBV7-9 and TRBJ1-5, with D maybe TRBD1 (5 bases). From germline, CDR1 is SEHNR and CDR2 FQNEAQ (reference sequence). The CDR3 covers 13 residues. V was clipped by 4 bases and J by 7 bases, with 11 bases between them.

The CDR3 bases are TGTGCCAGCTCACCACTATCCCCCGGGGGGATGAACACTGAAGCTTTCTTT. This encodes CASSPLSPGGMNTEAFF. The chain has TRBV18 and TRBJ1-1; tentatively, D is TRBD1 (5 bases). This CDR3 has 17 amino acids. Germline CDR1 KGHSH, CDR2 LQKENI. Trimming took 1 base from V and 0 from J, leaving 15 bases between them.

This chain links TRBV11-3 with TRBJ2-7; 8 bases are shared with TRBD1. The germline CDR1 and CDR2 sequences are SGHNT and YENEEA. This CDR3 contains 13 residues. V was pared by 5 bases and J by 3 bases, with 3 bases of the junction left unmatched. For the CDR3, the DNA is TGTGCCAGCAGCGCTGGGACAGGCTACGAGCAGTACTTC. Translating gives CASSAGTGYEQYF. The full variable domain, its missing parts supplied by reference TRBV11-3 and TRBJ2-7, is EAGVVQSPRYKIIEKKQPVAFWCNPISGHNTLYWYLQNLGQGPELLIRYENEEAVDDSQLPKDRFSAERLKGVDSTLKIQPAELGDSAVYLCASSAGTGYEQYFGPGTRLTVT.

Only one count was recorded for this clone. In nucleotides, the CDR3 is TGTGCCAGCAGCTTAGGGCAGGGCGGCGAGCAGTACTTC. It translates to CASSLGQGGEQYF. The chain links TRBV11-3 to TRBJ2-7, with a tentative D call TRBD1 (5 bases). Trimming stripped 1 base from V and 6 bases from J, with 10 bases between. The CDR3 has 13 amino acids. Germline V lookup: CDR1 SGHNT, CDR2 YENEEA. Together with reference TRBV11-3 and TRBJ2-7, the CDR3 gives the full variable domain: EAGVVQSPRYKIIEKKQPVAFWCNPISGHNTLYWYLQNLGQGPELLIRYENEEAVDDSQLPKDRFSAERLKGVDSTLKIQPAELGDSAVYLCASSLGQGGEQYFGPGTRLTVT.

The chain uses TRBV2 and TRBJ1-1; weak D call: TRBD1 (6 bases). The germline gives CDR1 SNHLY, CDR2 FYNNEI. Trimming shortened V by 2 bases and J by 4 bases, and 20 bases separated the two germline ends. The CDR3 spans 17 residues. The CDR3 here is CASSEWRRGVRGTEAFF. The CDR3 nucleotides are TGTGCCAGCAGTGAATGGAGGAGAGGTGTCAGGGGCACTGAAGCTTTCTTT.

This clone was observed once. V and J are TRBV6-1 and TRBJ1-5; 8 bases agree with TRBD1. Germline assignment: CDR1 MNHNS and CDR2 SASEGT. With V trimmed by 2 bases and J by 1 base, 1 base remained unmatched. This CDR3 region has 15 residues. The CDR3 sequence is CASSERTGSNQPQHF. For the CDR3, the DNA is TGTGCCAGCAGTGAAAGGACAGGGAGCAATCAGCCCCAGCATTTT.

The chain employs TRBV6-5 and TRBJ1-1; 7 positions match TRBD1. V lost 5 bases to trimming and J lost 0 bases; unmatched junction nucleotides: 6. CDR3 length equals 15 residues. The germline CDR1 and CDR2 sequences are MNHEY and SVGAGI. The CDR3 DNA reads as TGTGCCAGCAGTCACAGGGGCTTCATGAACACTGAAGCTTTCTTT. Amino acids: CASSHRGFMNTEAFF.

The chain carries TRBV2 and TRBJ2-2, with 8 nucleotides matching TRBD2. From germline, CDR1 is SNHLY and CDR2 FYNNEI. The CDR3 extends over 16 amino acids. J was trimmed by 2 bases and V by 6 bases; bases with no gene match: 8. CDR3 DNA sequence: TGTGCCAGCAGGCAGATTAGCGGGATTAACACCGGGGAGCTGTTTTTT. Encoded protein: CASRQISGINTGELFF.

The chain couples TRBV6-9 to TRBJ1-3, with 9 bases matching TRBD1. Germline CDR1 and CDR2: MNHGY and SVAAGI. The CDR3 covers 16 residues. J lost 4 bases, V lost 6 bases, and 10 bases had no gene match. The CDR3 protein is CASRTTGTGWGNTIYF. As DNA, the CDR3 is TGTGCCAGCAGAACTACCGGGACAGGGTGGGGAAACACCATATATTTT.

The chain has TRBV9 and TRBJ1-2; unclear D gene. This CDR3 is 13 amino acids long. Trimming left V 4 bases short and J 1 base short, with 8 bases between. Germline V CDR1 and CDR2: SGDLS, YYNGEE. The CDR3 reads CASSPLLNYGYTF. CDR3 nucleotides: TGTGCCAGCAGCCCCTTACTTAACTATGGCTACACCTTC.

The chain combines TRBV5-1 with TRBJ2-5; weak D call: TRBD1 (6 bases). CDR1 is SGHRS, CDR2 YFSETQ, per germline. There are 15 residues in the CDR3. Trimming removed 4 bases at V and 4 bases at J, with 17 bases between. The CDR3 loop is CASSADRSGGETQYF. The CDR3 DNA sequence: TGCGCCAGCAGCGCCGACAGGTCCGGTGGAGAGACCCAGTACTTC.

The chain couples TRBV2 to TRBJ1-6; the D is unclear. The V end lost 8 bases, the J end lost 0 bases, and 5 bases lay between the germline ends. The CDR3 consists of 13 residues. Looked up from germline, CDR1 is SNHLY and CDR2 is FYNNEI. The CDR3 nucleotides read TGTGCCAGCCTAGCCTCCTATAATTCACCCCTCCACTTT. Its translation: CASLASYNSPLHF.

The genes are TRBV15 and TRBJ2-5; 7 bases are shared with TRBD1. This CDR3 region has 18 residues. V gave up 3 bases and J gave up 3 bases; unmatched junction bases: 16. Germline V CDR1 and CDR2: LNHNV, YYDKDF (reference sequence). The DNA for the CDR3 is TGTGCCACCAGCAGTTACTACGGCAAGGGACAGCCAAAAGAGACCCAGTACTTC. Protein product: CATSSYYGKGQPKETQYF.

Here the CDR3 DNA reads TGTGCCAGCAGTTTCAGGGTGGCTGAAGCTTTCTTT. This sequence encodes CASSFRVAEAFF. This sequence joins TRBV6-1 and TRBJ1-1; D possibly corresponds to TRBD1 (5 bases). The CDR3 is made up of 12 amino acids. Germline CDR1 reads MNHNS; CDR2 reads SASEGT. V was clipped by 5 bases and J by 6 bases, with 10 bases between them.

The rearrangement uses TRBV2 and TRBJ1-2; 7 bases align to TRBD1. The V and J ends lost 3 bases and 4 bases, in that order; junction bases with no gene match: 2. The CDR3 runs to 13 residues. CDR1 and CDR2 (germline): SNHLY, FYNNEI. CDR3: CASSEGTAYGYTF. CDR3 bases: TGTGCCAGCAGTGAGGGGACAGCCTATGGCTACACCTTC.

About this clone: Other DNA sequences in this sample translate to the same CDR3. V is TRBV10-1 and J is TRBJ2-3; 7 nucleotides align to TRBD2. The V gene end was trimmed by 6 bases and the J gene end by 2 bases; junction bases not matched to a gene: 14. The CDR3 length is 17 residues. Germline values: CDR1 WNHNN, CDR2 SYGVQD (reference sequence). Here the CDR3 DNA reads TGCGCCAGCAGCGGGGCGACGTTAGCGGGTGACACAGATACGCAGTATTTT. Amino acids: CASSGATLAGDTDTQYF.

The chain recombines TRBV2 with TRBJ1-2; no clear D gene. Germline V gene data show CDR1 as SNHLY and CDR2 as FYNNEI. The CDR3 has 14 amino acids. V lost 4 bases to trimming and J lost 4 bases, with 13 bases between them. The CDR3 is CASSGSEDPYGYTF. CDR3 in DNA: TGTGCCAGCAGTGGGTCGGAGGATCCCTATGGCTACACCTTC.

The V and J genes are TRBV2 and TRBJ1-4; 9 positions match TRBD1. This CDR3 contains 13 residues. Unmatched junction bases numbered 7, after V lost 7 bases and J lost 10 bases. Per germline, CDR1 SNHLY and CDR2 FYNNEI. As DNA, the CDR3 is TGTGCCAGCACCGACAGGGGGGTTGGAAAACTGTTTTTT. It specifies CASTDRGVGKLFF. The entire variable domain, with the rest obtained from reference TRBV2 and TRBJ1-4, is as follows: EPEVTQTPSHQVTQMGQEVILRCVPISNHLYFYWYRQILGQKVEFLVSFYNNEISEKSEIFDDQFSVERPDGSNFTLKIRSTKLEDSAMYFCASTDRGVGKLFFGSGTQLSVL.

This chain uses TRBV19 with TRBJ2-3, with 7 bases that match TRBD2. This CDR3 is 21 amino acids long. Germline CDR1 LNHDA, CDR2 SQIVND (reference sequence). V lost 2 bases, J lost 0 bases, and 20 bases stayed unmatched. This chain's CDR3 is CASSIKRRVAGNASSTDTQYF. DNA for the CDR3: TGTGCCAGTAGTATAAAAAGGAGAGTAGCGGGCAACGCATCAAGCACAGATACGCAGTATTTT.

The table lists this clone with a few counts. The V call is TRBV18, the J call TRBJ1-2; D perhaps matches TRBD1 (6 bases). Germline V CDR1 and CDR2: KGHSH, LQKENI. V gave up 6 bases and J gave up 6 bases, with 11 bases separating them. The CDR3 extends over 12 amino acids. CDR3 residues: CASSVSGDGYTF. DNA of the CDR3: TGTGCCAGCTCCGTCTCAGGGGATGGCTACACCTTC.